The present T cell receptor (beta chain) was sequenced within a study of long-term antiretroviral therapy in people with HIV. Turning to the study itself: There is a gap of about a decade between the earliest samples and the later 2015 immediate-ART recommendation.

Comment on this clone: Its specificity is not known.

The authors ran the immunoSEQ assay, v3.0, at survey level. Here immunoSEQ multiplex PCR was the method, and the copy in TCRdb shows in-frame clones only, minus some. The sample holds almost 35,000 clones, 94% seen once. Study-level findings and limits: Regardless of time point, clones expanded before ART dominated the repertoire. The study lacked data on ART adherence, viral resistance or therapy changes.

This sequence originates from a woman between 50 and 59 years old with HIV. This material consisted of unsorted PBMCs, taken 5 to 5.5 years after starting antiretroviral therapy.

The CDR3 protein is CASSLGQGSDTQYF. CDR3 coding DNA: TGCGCCAGCAGCCTCGGGCAGGGGTCAGATACGCAGTATTTT. The chain uses TRBV5-1 and TRBJ2-3, with D perhaps matching TRBD1 (6 bases). The CDR3 runs to 14 residues. Germline CDR1 reads SGHRS; CDR2 reads YFSETQ. V lost 4 bases to trimming and J lost 4 bases, with 13 bases between them.